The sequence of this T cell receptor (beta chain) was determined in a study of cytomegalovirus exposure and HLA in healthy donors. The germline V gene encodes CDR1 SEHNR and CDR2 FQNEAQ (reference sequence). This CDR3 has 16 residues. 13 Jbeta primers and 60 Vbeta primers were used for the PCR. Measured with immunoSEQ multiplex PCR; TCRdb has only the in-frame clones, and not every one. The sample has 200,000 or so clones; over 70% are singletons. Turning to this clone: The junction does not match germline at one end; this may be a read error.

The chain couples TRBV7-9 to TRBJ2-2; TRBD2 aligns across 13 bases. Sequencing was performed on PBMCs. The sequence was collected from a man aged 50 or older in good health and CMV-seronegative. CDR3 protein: CSSRVTSGGDTGELFF. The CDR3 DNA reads TGTTCCAGCAGAGTCACTAGCGGGGGGGACACCGGGGAGCTGTTTTTT.